This T cell receptor (beta chain) was profiled in a study of cytomegalovirus exposure and HLA in healthy donors. Regarding the study as a whole: Cytomegalovirus-associated TCR beta chains were listed, numbering approximately 150.

The CDR3 is made up of 14 amino acids. V trimming: 3 bases; J trimming: 10 bases; junction bases outside the gene matches: 6. Germline V gives CDR1 LNHDA, CDR2 SQIVND (reference sequence). A remark on this clone: The antigen is not known.

Each donor was healthy, and each was a bone marrow donor. Both 60 Vbeta primers and 13 Jbeta primers went into the PCR. In the original workflow: A follow-up analysis tallied around 76 million unique TCR beta chains, roughly 11 million shared. Here immunoSEQ multiplex PCR was the method, and the copy in TCRdb shows in-frame clones only, minus some. V and J calls and clone size are as listed in that table; D and trimming were resolved from the DNA. The data show approximately 120,000 clones, 73% seen once. The chain employs TRBV19 and TRBJ1-6; 7 bases fit TRBD1. The clonotype originates from a man aged 55 to 70 in good health and CMV-seropositive. The sample taken for sequencing was PBMCs. CDR3 loop: CASSMSGGESPLHF. CDR3 nucleotide sequence: TGTGCCAGTAGTATGTCAGGGGGTGAGTCACCCCTCCACTTT.